Each of the 5 T cell receptor beta chains below was sequenced from the same sample in a study of beta chain features in type 1 diabetes. Overall study results and limits: The study found moderately but significantly shorter TCRB CDR3s in all four CD4+ subsets of Type 1 diabetes patients.

Every isolated RNA sample was fully reverse transcribed, so sequencing captured expressed TCRB transcripts. The table came from immunoSEQ multiplex PCR; TCRdb's copy has only in-frame clones and leaves some out. Of hundreds of thousands of clones detected, around 15% appear once; the ten largest clones hold about 0.02%. Antigen specificity for these receptors is unknown. Sequencing was performed on naive CD4+ T cells from blood. Source of these receptors: a man aged 18 to 30 with type 1 diabetes.

In its sample, this clone was seen a few times. J is TRBJ2-7 and V is TRBV4-1, with 8 bases aligning to TRBD1. The V and J ends lost 0 bases and 2 bases, in that order; junction bases with no gene match: 6. The CDR3 is 16 residues long. Germline lookup yields CDR1 MGHRA and CDR2 YSYEKL. The CDR3: CASSQDERTGTYEQYF. CDR3 DNA sequence: TGCGCCAGCAGCCAAGATGAGAGGACAGGGACCTACGAGCAGTACTTC.

This clone was observed a handful of times. The rearrangement links TRBV23-1 to TRBJ1-5, with D possibly matching TRBD1 (5 bases). TRBV23-1 is annotated as an ORF whose role is uncertain. V gave up 3 bases and J gave up 7 bases, with 13 bases separating them. The CDR3 runs 14 residues. The CDR3 bases are TGCGCCAGCAGTCAGGCCGGACGGGACCAGCCCCAGCATTTT. It is translated as CASSQAGRDQPQHF.

This clone has just a few counts. The rearrangement links TRBV6-5 to TRBJ2-7; 7 nucleotides line up with TRBD1. J was trimmed by 2 bases and V by 2 bases; bases with no gene match: 6. Germline CDR1 is MNHEY and CDR2 is SVGAGI. This CDR3 has 15 residues. DNA of the CDR3: TGTGCCAGCAGTTACCGGCCCGGGACAGCCTACGAGCAGTACTTC. This gives the protein CASSYRPGTAYEQYF.

This sequence joins TRBV5-1 and TRBJ2-2, with D perhaps given as TRBD1 or TRBD2 (5 bases each). Germline CDR1 reads SGHRS; CDR2 reads YFSETQ. The CDR3 consists of 15 residues. V was clipped by 2 bases and J by 1 base, with 9 bases between them. As DNA, the CDR3 is TGCGCCAGCAGCTTAAGAGGGGTGAACACCGGGGAGCTGTTTTTT. Translated, it gives CASSLRGVNTGELFF.

The CDR3, as DNA: TGTGCCAGCAGCTTAGGAAGACAGGGGGCCTCCTACGAGCAGTACTTC. Translation gives CASSLGRQGASYEQYF. The rearrangement joins TRBV7-8 to TRBJ2-7, with 10 bases lining up with TRBD1. J gave up 0 bases and V 1 base, and 3 bases lay outside the gene matches. The CDR3 is 16 amino acids. Germline-derived CDR1 and CDR2 are SGHVS and FQNEAQ.